This T cell receptor (beta chain) was recorded in a study of shared clonotypes between healthy human individuals. The V end was cut by 6 bases, the J end by 6 bases, with 15 bases between. Germline V gives CDR1 LNHDA, CDR2 SQIVND (reference sequence). CDR3 length: 14 residues. The assay was immunoSEQ multiplex PCR, and TCRdb's table has in-frame clones only and misses some. The repertoire has some 490,000 clones, approximately 81% of them found once; the top ten carry approximately 11%. Genomic DNA for unsorted samples was obtained from about 90 million PBMCs. Sequencing input: PBMCs. The rearrangement uses TRBV19 and TRBJ1-5, with D possibly matching TRBD1 (6 bases). The TCR comes from a middle-aged woman in good health. Some clones in this sample may be carry-over from other donors' samples. In DNA, the CDR3 is TGTGCCAGTAGGAGAGCAGGGGAAGTTCAGCCCCAGCATTTT. Amino acids: CASRRAGEVQPQHF. Drawing the rest from reference TRBV19 and TRBJ1-5, the complete variable domain is DGGITQSPKYLFRKEGQNVTLSCEQNLNHDAMYWYRQDPGQGLRLIYYSQIVNDFQKGDIAEGYSVSREKKESFPLTVTSAQKNPTAFYLCASRRAGEVQPQHFGDGTRLSIL.